In this sample, the clone carrying this T cell receptor beta chain turned up a few times. Its antigen is undetermined. This CDR3 comprises 16 residues. Germline loops: CDR1 MNHNY, CDR2 SVGAGI (reference sequence). The data stem from a study of cytomegalovirus exposure and HLA in healthy donors. Whole-study results and caveats: The majority of CMV-associated TCR beta chains were reported as apparently HLA-restricted in a later analysis. CMV serostatus was the sole immune exposure data available. An analysis was carried out at a later point. It showed that HLA-associated TCR beta chains were more clonally expanded than equally common non-associated chains.

The PCR employed 60 Vbeta primers together with 13 Jbeta primers. Sequencing used immunoSEQ multiplex PCR; TCRdb keeps in-frame clones, though not all of them. The sample contains fewer than 150,000 clones, about 80% of which appear only once. This chain joins TRBV6-6 and TRBJ1-5, with 8 nucleotides matching TRBD1. This TCR was sampled from a man between 40 and 49 years old in good health and CMV-seropositive. The sample comprised PBMCs. The CDR3 reads CAANKGQGPGNQPQHF. In DNA form, the CDR3 reads TGTGCAGCTAACAAAGGACAGGGCCCGGGCAATCAGCCCCAGCATTTT.